Listed here are 10 T cell receptor beta chains from one sample, sequenced in a study of cytomegalovirus exposure and HLA in healthy donors. PCR employed 60 Vbeta and 13 Jbeta primers. The method was immunoSEQ multiplex PCR; TCRdb's version includes in-frame clones alone and lacks a portion of them. Of about 130,000 clones in the sample, 65% to 90% were seen once. The sequenced sample consisted of PBMCs. These receptors were collected from a girl aged 2-10 years in good health and CMV-seronegative.

A few counts support this clone. V and J are TRBV6-1 and TRBJ1-1, with 9 bases matching TRBD1. V shed 3 bases and J 10 bases; nucleotides not matched to a gene: 12. The CDR3 is 15 amino acids. Germline V gene sequence: CDR1 MNHNS, CDR2 SASEGT. The CDR3 bases are TGTGCCAGCAGTGATCGGGACAGGGACGAACCGATAGCTTTCTTT. Translated: CASSDRDRDEPIAFF.

This chain joins TRBV6-5 and TRBJ2-7; 10 bases fit TRBD2. This CDR3 has 14 residues. J gave up 5 bases and V 4 bases, and 5 bases lay outside the gene matches. Germline CDR1 is MNHEY and CDR2 is SVGAGI. CDR3 protein: CASSSSGGVHEQYF. The DNA for the CDR3 is TGTGCCAGCAGTTCGAGCGGGGGGGTCCACGAGCAGTACTTC.

The chain joins TRBV6-1 to TRBJ2-1; 9 nucleotides align to TRBD2. The CDR3 length is 15 residues. Germline V gives CDR1 MNHNS, CDR2 SASEGT. The trim removed 7 bases at V and 4 bases at J, leaving 8 bases unmatched. The CDR3 sequence: CASTFGLARYNEQFF. CDR3 nucleotide sequence: TGTGCCAGCACCTTTGGACTAGCGAGATACAATGAGCAGTTCTTC.

CDR3 in DNA: TGTGCCAGCTCGGGGTCGACAGGCCCTGGGGAGCAGTACTTC. It encodes CASSGSTGPGEQYF. V is TRBV18 and J is TRBJ2-7; TRBD1 is a possible D gene (6 bases). Germline loops: CDR1 KGHSH, CDR2 LQKENI. There are 14 residues in the CDR3. V lost 6 bases and J lost 7, with 19 bases in between.

V is TRBV30 and J is TRBJ2-1, with 7 bases fitting TRBD2. The CDR3 contains 15 residues. The junction had 6 bases not matched to a gene; V was cut back by 0 bases and J by 4 bases. Germline CDR1 and CDR2: GTSNPN and SVGIG (reference sequence). The CDR3 protein is CAWSVVLADYNEQFF. The CDR3, as DNA: TGTGCCTGGAGTGTTGTCCTAGCGGATTACAATGAGCAGTTCTTC.

This chain uses TRBV30 with TRBJ2-5; no clear D gene. V shed 1 base and J shed 5 bases, with 8 bases lying between them. CDR3 length equals 12 residues. Germline lookup yields CDR1 GTSNPN and CDR2 SVGIG (reference sequence). The CDR3 spells CAWSELRETQYF. CDR3 bases: TGTGCCTGGAGTGAGCTTCGGGAGACCCAGTACTTC.

The chain links TRBV7-8 to TRBJ1-4; a weak D match, TRBD1 (5 bases). Trimming removed 1 base at V and 7 bases at J, with 16 bases between. This CDR3 region has 16 residues. Germline V lookup: CDR1 SGHVS, CDR2 FQNEAQ. Written as DNA, the CDR3 is TGTGCCAGCAGCTTAGGCGGGACCGGGCCTGGTGAAAAACTGTTTTTT. Residues: CASSLGGTGPGEKLFF.

This chain joins TRBV4-2 and TRBJ2-7; 8 nucleotides agree with TRBD2. CDR3 length equals 15 residues. Germline-derived CDR1 and CDR2 are LGHNA and YNFKEQ. Trimming at V came to 4 bases and at J to 2 bases, leaving 7 bases not matched to a gene. CDR3 sequence (DNA): TGTGCCAGCAGCCGATCGACTAGCGCCACCTACGAGCAGTACTTC. Amino acid sequence: CASSRSTSATYEQYF.

This chain connects TRBV9 to TRBJ2-7, with D possibly matching TRBD2 (5 bases). V lost 2 bases to trimming and J lost 5 bases, with 14 bases between them. Germline lookup yields CDR1 SGDLS and CDR2 YYNGEE. The CDR3 runs to 14 residues. The CDR3 nucleotides read TGTGCCAGCAGCGTGGGCCGCGGAGGAGACGAGCAGTACTTC. Encoded protein: CASSVGRGGDEQYF.

J is TRBJ2-1 and V is TRBV5-1, with TRBD1 matching over 8 bases. Germline loops: CDR1 SGHRS, CDR2 YFSETQ. The junction had 10 bases not matched to a gene; V was cut back by 4 bases and J by 7 bases. There are 15 residues in the CDR3. CDR3: CASSHAGTGGNEQFF. The CDR3 DNA follows: TGCGCCAGCAGCCACGCCGGGACAGGTGGAAATGAGCAGTTCTTC.